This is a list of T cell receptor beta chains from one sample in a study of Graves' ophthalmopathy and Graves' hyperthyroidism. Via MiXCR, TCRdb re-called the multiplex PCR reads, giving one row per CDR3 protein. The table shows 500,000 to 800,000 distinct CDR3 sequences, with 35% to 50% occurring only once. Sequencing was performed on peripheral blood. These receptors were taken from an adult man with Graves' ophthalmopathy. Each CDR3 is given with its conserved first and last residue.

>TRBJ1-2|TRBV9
CASSGSTGYTF
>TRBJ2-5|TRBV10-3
CASSYSAGGSETQYF
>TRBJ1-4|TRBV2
CASRWAGASGEKLFF
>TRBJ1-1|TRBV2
CASSLVGTLNTEAFF
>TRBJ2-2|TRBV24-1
CATSDLETGELFF
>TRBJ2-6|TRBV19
CATAGGLTF
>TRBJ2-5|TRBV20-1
CSVTGGGETQYF
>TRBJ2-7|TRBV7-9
CASSHRELPYEQYF
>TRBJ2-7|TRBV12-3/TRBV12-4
CASGLSHGGGEQYF
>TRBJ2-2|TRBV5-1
CASSQRGAEHTGELFF
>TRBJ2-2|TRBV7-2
CASSPGLAFGGELFF
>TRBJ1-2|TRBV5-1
CASSLAGEMRGYTF
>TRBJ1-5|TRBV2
CASSTAGGVSNQPQHF
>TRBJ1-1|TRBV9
CASSVVGKGFSEAFF
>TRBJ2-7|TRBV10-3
CAISDQGTYEQYF
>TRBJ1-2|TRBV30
CAWSWAPRDYGYTF
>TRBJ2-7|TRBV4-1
CASSQGGGTEQYF
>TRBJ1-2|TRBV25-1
CASSHPRGDRGGYTF
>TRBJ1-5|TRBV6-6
CASKAISNQPQHF
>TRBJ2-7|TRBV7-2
CASSPNARTGEQYF
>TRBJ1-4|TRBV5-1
CASSLEGGRGEKLLF
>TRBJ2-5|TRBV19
CASSIAPRDRQETQYF
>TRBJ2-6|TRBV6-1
CASTWTAYSGANVLTF
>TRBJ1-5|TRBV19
CASSFSAGINQPQHF
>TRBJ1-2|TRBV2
CASKEGLYGYTF